The rows below give T cell receptor beta chains drawn from one sample of a study of human T cells and chemical hapten exposure. TCRdb reanalysed the RACE reads using MiXCR and keeps one entry per CDR3 protein. Of about 57,000 distinct CDR3 sequences listed, 9.3% are singletons. The sample was whole blood, taken in connection with sensitization to the hapten diphenylcyclopropenone (DPC). Source of these receptors: a woman aged 35 to 49 with alopecia areata. Some clones in this sample may be carry-over from other donors' samples. Each CDR3 is given with its conserved first and last residue. The D gene is left open where the match is weak. Expanded clones are given a class, and other clones once, few, many or no size at all.

CASSLSRGAGYNEQFF TGCGCCAGCAGCTTATCCCGGGGGGCCGGCTACAATGAGCAGTTCTTC TRBJ2-1 many TRBV5-1 NA
CASSVGTANQPQHF TGTGCCAGCAGCGTCGGGACAGCAAATCAGCCCCAGCATTTT TRBJ1-5 many TRBV7-9 TRBD1
CASTWGVNTEAFF TGCGCCAGTACCTGGGGAGTAAACACTGAAGCTTTCTTT TRBJ1-1 many TRBV5-1 NA
CSAGGSGNQPQHF TGCAGCGCTGGAGGGTCGGGCAATCAGCCCCAGCATTTT TRBJ1-5 many TRBV29-1 NA
CASRGTSYNEQFF TGTGCCAGCCGCGGGACTAGCTACAATGAGCAGTTCTTC TRBJ2-1 NA TRBV6-2/TRBV6-3 TRBD2
CASRLDRGRTEAFF TGTGCCAGCAGATTAGACAGGGGCCGGACTGAAGCTTTCTTT TRBJ1-1 once TRBV28 TRBD1
CASSVGDINQPQHF TGTGCCAGCAGCGTAGGAGACATCAATCAGCCCCAGCATTTT TRBJ1-5 few TRBV9 NA
CASSLGIGTDTQYF TGTGCCAGCAGCTTAGGAATAGGGACAGATACGCAGTATTTT TRBJ2-3 many TRBV11-2 NA
CSARDNPPDTQYF TGCAGTGCTAGAGACAACCCCCCAGATACGCAGTATTTT TRBJ2-3 many TRBV20-1 NA
CASKKGDGQPQHF TGCGCCAGCAAAAAAGGGGACGGTCAGCCCCAGCATTTT TRBJ1-5 NA TRBV5-1 NA
CASSLGRGGYNEQFF TGTGCCAGCAGCTTAGGCCGGGGCGGCTACAATGAGCAGTTCTTC TRBJ2-1 NA TRBV11-2 NA
CATSRDRGVTEAFF TGTGCCACCAGCAGAGATCGGGGAGTTACTGAAGCTTTCTTT TRBJ1-1 many TRBV15 NA
CASSTKAFNSPLHF TGTGCCAGCAGTACCAAGGCTTTTAATTCACCCCTCCACTTT TRBJ1-6 few TRBV6-5 NA
CSARHGSAYEQYF TGCAGTGCTAGGCACGGCTCGGCCTACGAGCAGTACTTC TRBJ2-7 many TRBV20-1 NA
CASSGTDTFHEQYF TGTGCCAGCAGCGGGACGGACACCTTCCACGAGCAGTACTTC TRBJ2-7 few TRBV9 NA